The present entry profiles one TCR beta chain with its context. Its target is not known. The data derive from a study of T-cell memory formation after mild COVID-19. On the study more broadly: TCR clusters were mostly donor specific. General study findings and limits: Whether second-wave clones peaking at day 37 were SARS-CoV-2 specific went unconfirmed.

With constant-segment primers, 5'RACE yielded cDNA libraries of TCR alpha and TCR beta that carried sample barcodes and UMIs. TCRdb redid the calling of the 5' RACE reads with MiXCR, one entry per CDR3 protein. The sample shows 580,000 or so distinct CDR3 sequences, around 16% of them seen only once. The V gene's germline CDR1 is SGHNT and CDR2 YYREEE (reference sequence). V dropped 4 bases and J dropped 3; count of bases not matched to a gene: 5. The CDR3 covers 15 residues. The receptor was isolated from an adult woman who had mild COVID-19 (a few samples of this study predate the infection). Cell type and time point are not known. The sequencing input was PBMCs or a T cell subset sorted from them (not recorded which). The genes are TRBV5-4 and TRBJ2-2; 8 bases line up with TRBD1. The CDR3 here is CASSADRAYTGELFF. The CDR3 DNA sequence: TGTGCCAGCAGCGCGGACAGGGCGTACACCGGGGAGCTGTTTTTT.